This T cell receptor (beta chain) was observed in a study of T cell repertoires in cytomegalovirus infection. On the study more broadly: From public TCR beta signatures came an indication of both CMV infection and matching HLA type.

TCRdb fed the reads into MiXCR, producing one record per CDR3 protein. The sample lists roughly 600,000 distinct CDR3 sequences, 20% to 25% occurring once. In the case of this clonotype: Its antigen is not identified.

There are 14 residues in the CDR3. Germline V gives CDR1 MNHEY, CDR2 SVGAGI. V trimming: 1 base; J trimming: 7 bases; junction bases outside the gene matches: 3. Study results and caveats: HLA-C-restricted, CMV-specific TCR beta clonotypes were dominant ex vivo. Cumulated frequencies of public TCR beta families served to identify carriers of CMV plus the relevant HLA.

The origin of this receptor is a human donor in good health (CMV status not recorded). Some clones in this sample may be carry-over from other donors' samples. This chain connects TRBV6-5 to TRBJ2-2; 7 bases map to TRBD2. Sequencing was done on a sample of CD8+ T cells from PBMCs. CDR3 residues: CASSYLGGIGELFF. As DNA, the CDR3 is TGTGCCAGCAGTTACTTGGGGGGGATCGGGGAGCTGTTTTTT.